Each of the 23 T cell receptor beta chains below was sequenced from the same sample in a study of cytomegalovirus exposure and HLA in healthy donors. The PCR was carried out with 60 Vbeta primers and 13 Jbeta primers. Data came from immunoSEQ multiplex PCR; TCRdb stores just in-frame clones and leaves some out. The sample yields approximately 190,000 clones, 82% seen once. Sequencing was performed on PBMCs. The receptor source for this set is a woman between 45 and 65 years old in good health and CMV-seropositive.

This chain joins TRBV5-5 and TRBJ2-7; D gene ambiguous. CDR1 is SGHKS, CDR2 YYEKEE, per germline (reference sequence). Trimming shortened V by 0 bases and J by 3 bases, and 4 bases separated the two germline ends. The CDR3 sequence is 12 residues long. This chain's CDR3 is CASSLVGYEQYF. CDR3 DNA sequence: TGTGCCAGCAGCTTGGTCGGCTACGAGCAGTACTTC.

V gene TRBV19 combines with J gene TRBJ2-1; 9 positions agree with TRBD1. This CDR3 contains 13 residues. Germline V gives CDR1 LNHDA, CDR2 SQIVND (reference sequence). V trimming: 3 bases; J trimming: 7 bases; junction bases outside the gene matches: 1. This CDR3 reads CASSMGQGNEQFF. CDR3 DNA: TGTGCCAGTAGTATGGGACAGGGTAATGAGCAGTTCTTC.

The chain recombines TRBV28 with TRBJ1-5; possible D gene TRBD1, 5 bases. The CDR3 consists of 18 residues. V was cut by 5 bases and J by 0 bases, with 20 bases left in between. Germline-derived CDR1 and CDR2 are MDHEN and SYDVKM. The CDR3 sequence: CASSPLRGGGNSNQPQHF. In nucleotides, the CDR3 is TGTGCCAGCAGTCCCCTACGGGGGGGTGGGAATAGCAATCAGCCCCAGCATTTT.

The genes are TRBV11-3 and TRBJ2-5; no reliable D call. The CDR3 runs to 14 residues. Per the germline V gene, CDR1 is SGHNT and CDR2 is YENEEA. V lost 3 bases and J lost 5, with 13 bases in between. The CDR3 region has the DNA TGTGCCAGCAGCTTTGGGCCCATCGATGAGACCCAGTACTTC. This codes for CASSFGPIDETQYF.

The chain carries TRBV2 and TRBJ1-5; D may be TRBD1 (6 bases). The CDR3 is 12 residues long. The V end was cut by 6 bases, the J end by 9 bases, with 12 bases between. Germline-derived CDR1 and CDR2 are SNHLY and FYNNEI. This chain's CDR3 is CASSSGHGPQHF. As DNA, the CDR3 is TGTGCCAGCAGCTCGGGACATGGGCCCCAGCATTTT. Looking up the rest from reference TRBV2 and TRBJ1-5 gives the full variable domain: EPEVTQTPSHQVTQMGQEVILRCVPISNHLYFYWYRQILGQKVEFLVSFYNNEISEKSEIFDDQFSVERPDGSNFTLKIRSTKLEDSAMYFCASSSGHGPQHFGDGTRLSIL.

The chain carries TRBV19 and TRBJ2-2; D perhaps matches TRBD2 (5 bases). Trimming removed 7 bases from V and 6 bases from J, with 12 bases in between. The CDR3 is 13 residues long. Germline V lookup: CDR1 LNHDA, CDR2 SQIVND (reference sequence). CDR3 sequence (DNA): TGTGCCAGTAACATGATGGGAGCCGGGGAGCTGTTTTTT. Protein sequence: CASNMMGAGELFF.

J is TRBJ2-1 and V is TRBV18; 9 bases match TRBD2. The germline CDR1 and CDR2 sequences are KGHSH and LQKENI. Losses at the gene ends were 3 bases for V and 0 bases for J; bases not matched to a gene: 6. This CDR3 is 17 amino acids long. For the CDR3, the DNA is TGTGCCAGCTCACCTAGCGGGGGCCGTAGCTCCTACAATGAGCAGTTCTTC. Its protein is CASSPSGGRSSYNEQFF.

The chain carries TRBV6-5 and TRBJ1-1, with 7 bases that match TRBD1. This CDR3 comprises 12 residues. V shed 6 bases, J shed 9 bases, and the junction held 7 bases outside the gene matches. CDR1 and CDR2 (germline): MNHEY, SVGAGI. CDR3 protein: CASSPRQGKAFF. The CDR3 DNA reads TGTGCCAGCAGCCCCCGACAGGGTAAAGCTTTCTTT.

The V gene is TRBV5-4, the J gene TRBJ2-3; no firm D call. Germline loops: CDR1 SGHNT, CDR2 YYREEE (reference sequence). Trimming shortened V by 4 bases and J by 7 bases, and 10 bases separated the two germline ends. The CDR3 loop spans 12 amino acids. The CDR3 spells CASSELSNTQYF. The CDR3 DNA is TGTGCCAGCAGCGAGTTATCGAATACGCAGTATTTT.

This chain links TRBV28 with TRBJ2-7, with TRBD1 as a possible D gene (5 bases). Trimming took off 2 bases at V and 2 bases at J, with 7 bases between the two ends. This CDR3 spans 13 amino acids. Germline V CDR1 and CDR2: MDHEN, SYDVKM. The chain's CDR3 is CASSLDSAYEQYF. The CDR3 nucleotides read TGTGCCAGCAGTTTAGACAGTGCCTACGAGCAGTACTTC. Supplemented by reference TRBV28 and TRBJ2-7, the full variable domain reads DVKVTQSSRYLVKRTGEKVFLECVQDMDHENMFWYRQDPGLGLRLIYFSYDVKMKEKGDIPEGYSVSREKKERFSLILESASTNQTSMYLCASSLDSAYEQYFGPGTRLTVT.

CDR3 DNA sequence: TGTGCCAGCAGCTTAGACGGCGGGGGGTATGAGACCCAGTACTTC. This encodes CASSLDGGGYETQYF. The genes are TRBV11-2 and TRBJ2-5; TRBD2 agrees at 8 bases. Losses at the gene ends were 0 bases for V and 5 bases for J; bases not matched to a gene: 5. This CDR3 contains 15 residues. Germline values: CDR1 SGHAT, CDR2 FQNNGV.

In this sample, this clone turned up a few times. This chain links TRBV29-1 with TRBJ2-2; the D gene is possibly TRBD1 (6 bases). CDR1 is SQVTM and CDR2 is ANQGSEA in the germline V gene. The CDR3 covers 13 residues. V gave up 6 bases and J gave up 5 bases, with 13 bases separating them. Here the CDR3 reads CSVDGRGTGELFF. The CDR3 nucleotides are TGCAGCGTAGATGGCAGGGGTACCGGGGAGCTGTTTTTT.

The chain carries TRBV5-1 and TRBJ2-1, with D unresolved. Per germline, CDR1 SGHRS and CDR2 YFSETQ. The ends were cut back, 3 bases at V and 2 bases at J, with 9 bases in the middle. There are 14 residues in the CDR3. The chain's CDR3 is CASSYPEPYNEQFF. DNA of the CDR3: TGCGCCAGCAGCTACCCAGAACCCTACAATGAGCAGTTCTTC.

The V call is TRBV6-5, the J call TRBJ2-7; D perhaps matches TRBD1 (6 bases). CDR3 length: 16 residues. CDR1 and CDR2 (germline): MNHEY, SVGAGI. The V end was cut by 0 bases, the J end by 5 bases, with 17 bases between. The CDR3: CASSYSAGAGDNEQYF. As DNA, the CDR3 is TGTGCCAGCAGTTACTCCGCTGGGGCAGGGGATAACGAGCAGTACTTC.

Turning to this clone: One junction end disagrees with the germline gene, perhaps due to a read error. The chain uses TRBV2 and TRBJ2-6; possible D gene TRBD1, 5 bases. Germline V CDR1 and CDR2: SNHLY, FYNNEI. The CDR3 extends over 17 amino acids. The CDR3 spells CASTRQGPSSGANGLTF. In DNA form, the CDR3 reads TGTGCCAGCACCAGACAAGGCCCCAGCTCTGGGGCCAACGGCCTGACTTTC.

Comments on this clone: Other DNA sequences in the same sample also yield this CDR3. V gene TRBV28 combines with J gene TRBJ1-2; possibly TRBD1 for D (5 bases). The germline V and J ends were trimmed by 3 bases and 8 bases, with 10 bases remaining between them. Germline values: CDR1 MDHEN, CDR2 SYDVKM. CDR3 length equals 12 residues. CDR3 amino acids: CASSFPPGGYTF. DNA for the CDR3: TGTGCCAGCAGTTTCCCGCCAGGGGGCTACACCTTC.

The chain couples TRBV30 to TRBJ2-2; D is possibly TRBD1 (5 bases). V shed 3 bases and J shed 4 bases, with 9 bases lying between them. Germline assignment: CDR1 GTSNPN and CDR2 SVGIG (reference sequence). The CDR3 totals 13 residues. CDR3 amino acids: CAWRSQGTGELFF. CDR3 nucleotide sequence: TGTGCCTGGAGGTCCCAGGGCACCGGGGAGCTGTTTTTT.

CDR3 DNA: TGTGCCAGTAGCTTGGGACATAGCAATCAGCCCCAGCATTTT. Encoded protein: CASSLGHSNQPQHF. This rearrangement joins TRBV19 to TRBJ1-5, with D maybe TRBD1 (6 bases). Germline CDR1 reads LNHDA; CDR2 reads SQIVND (reference sequence). The CDR3 contains 14 residues. The V end lost 6 bases, the J end lost 0 bases, and 9 bases lay between the germline ends. Variable domain in full (rest from reference TRBV19 and TRBJ1-5): DGGITQSPKYLFRKEGQNVTLSCEQNLNHDAMYWYRQDPGQGLRLIYYSQIVNDFQKGDIAEGYSVSREKKESFPLTVTSAQKNPTAFYLCASSLGHSNQPQHFGDGTRLSIL.

This rearrangement joins TRBV2 to TRBJ2-5; 11 bases are a match to TRBD2. The CDR3 is made up of 15 amino acids. Losses at the gene ends were 2 bases for V and 5 bases for J; bases not matched to a gene: 4. Germline V gene sequence: CDR1 SNHLY, CDR2 FYNNEI. The CDR3 here is CASSELAGGLETQYF. CDR3 DNA sequence: TGTGCCAGCAGTGAACTAGCGGGGGGATTGGAGACCCAGTACTTC.

This chain links TRBV4-1 with TRBJ2-5; 10 positions agree with TRBD2. The CDR3 extends over 16 amino acids. V lost 4 bases and J lost 4; bases outside the gene matches: 9. Germline CDR1 is MGHRA and CDR2 is YSYEKL. CDR3 sequence (DNA): TGCGCCAGCAGCCTGGCAACTAGCGGGGCGGTAGAGACCCAGTACTTC. Translation gives CASSLATSGAVETQYF.

This sequence joins TRBV6-5 and TRBJ2-7; 7 nucleotides align to TRBD1. Germline V gene data show CDR1 as MNHEY and CDR2 as SVGAGI. The CDR3 has 15 residues. V shed 2 bases, J shed 4 bases, and the junction held 8 bases outside the gene matches. CDR3 in amino acids: CASSYVGTADYEQYF. The CDR3, as DNA: TGTGCCAGCAGTTACGTTGGGACAGCGGATTACGAGCAGTACTTC.

The gene calls are TRBV5-1 and TRBJ2-7; TRBD2 matches 14 bases. J was trimmed by 4 bases and V by 4 bases; bases with no gene match: 7. The CDR3 is 16 amino acids. Germline-derived CDR1 and CDR2 are SGHRS and YFSETQ. The CDR3 reads CASSAGTSGRVYEQYF. Written as DNA, the CDR3 is TGCGCCAGCAGCGCCGGGACTAGCGGGAGAGTTTACGAGCAGTACTTC. The complete variable domain, with remaining parts taken from reference TRBV5-1 and TRBJ2-7, reads KAGVTQTPRYLIKTRGQQVTLSCSPISGHRSVSWYQQTPGQGLQFLFEYFSETQRNKGNFPGRFSGRQFSNSRSEMNVSTLELGDSALYLCASSAGTSGRVYEQYFGPGTRLTVT.

This chain connects TRBV15 to TRBJ2-1; 9 nucleotides line up with TRBD2. The CDR3 sequence is 16 residues long. The germline V gene encodes CDR1 LNHNV and CDR2 YYDKDF (reference sequence). After removal of 4 bases from V and 5 bases from J, the junction contained 9 bases not matched to a gene. The DNA for the CDR3 is TGTGCCACCAGCAAGGTAGCGGGAGTTATGGACAATGAGCAGTTCTTC. This translates into CATSKVAGVMDNEQFF. Looking up the rest from reference TRBV15 and TRBJ2-1 gives the full variable domain: DAMVIQNPRYQVTQFGKPVTLSCSQTLNHNVMYWYQQKSSQAPKLLFHYYDKDFNNEADTPDNFQSRRPNTSFCFLDIRSPGLGDTAMYLCATSKVAGVMDNEQFFGPGTRLTVL.